Following are 6 T cell receptor beta chains from one sample sequenced in a study of blood T cells in healthy people across ages. A J-beta primer mix and a sample-barcoded 5' primer were used in a second PCR of about 7 to 12 cycles. TCRdb re-derived calls from the 5' RACE reads in MiXCR, one entry per CDR3 protein. The table records 1.2 million to 1.5 million distinct CDR3 sequences, 35% to 45% of them present only once. Sequencing was done on a sample of blood. Receptors originate from a woman between 18 and 30 years old in good health.

The J gene is TRBJ2-7, the V gene TRBV7-9, with 8 bases aligning to TRBD1. The CDR3 loop spans 14 amino acids. CDR1 and CDR2 from the germline V gene are SEHNR and FQNEAQ (reference sequence). Losses at the gene ends were 7 bases for V and 3 bases for J; bases not matched to a gene: 8. CDR3 loop: CASTPGQEFYEQYF. DNA for the CDR3: TGTGCCAGCACCCCGGGACAGGAATTCTACGAGCAGTACTTC.

This chain links TRBV12-3 or TRBV12-4 with TRBJ2-7; possibly TRBD2 for D (5 bases). V dropped 5 bases and J dropped 1 base, with 12 bases sitting between them. This CDR3 has 14 amino acids. CDR3 region: CASSIGIKSYEQYF. The DNA for the CDR3 is TGTGCCAGCAGTATCGGGATCAAATCCTACGAGCAGTACTTC.

This clonotype came up a few times. The rearrangement uses TRBV20-1 and TRBJ2-1; 8 bases align to TRBD2. The CDR3 length is 16 residues. Germline CDR1 DFQATT, CDR2 SNEGSKA (reference sequence). The J segment lost 0 bases and the V segment lost 7 bases, leaving 11 bases of the junction unmatched. The DNA for the CDR3 is TGCAGTGATGCCAGCGGGAGCCAAAACTCCTACAATGAGCAGTTCTTC. It specifies CSDASGSQNSYNEQFF.

This clonotype was counted between two and nine times. This chain uses TRBV27 with TRBJ2-7, with a weak D call TRBD1 (5 bases). The CDR3 runs to 13 residues. The V end lost 4 bases, the J end lost 3 bases, and 10 bases lay between the germline ends. The germline V gene encodes CDR1 MNHEY and CDR2 SMNVEV (reference sequence). Here the CDR3 DNA reads TGTGCCAGCAGTTCTAAGGGGTACTACGAGCAGTACTTC. It translates to CASSSKGYYEQYF.

The rearrangement links TRBV29-1 to TRBJ1-5; possible D gene TRBD1, 5 bases. Trimming shortened V by 4 bases and J by 4 bases, and 11 bases separated the two germline ends. Germline V lookup: CDR1 SQVTM, CDR2 ANQGSEA. The CDR3 loop spans 13 amino acids. CDR3 region: CSVAGAGNQPQHF. CDR3 DNA sequence: TGCAGCGTTGCCGGGGCGGGAAATCAGCCCCAGCATTTT.

V is TRBV29-1 and J is TRBJ1-2; D possibly corresponds to TRBD1 (5 bases). The CDR3 contains 13 residues. V was trimmed by 5 bases and J by 5 bases, leaving 15 bases between them. The V gene's germline CDR1 is SQVTM and CDR2 ANQGSEA. The CDR3 DNA reads TGCAGCGTTCATAGACAGAAAGGGTATGGCTACACCTTC. Protein product: CSVHRQKGYGYTF.